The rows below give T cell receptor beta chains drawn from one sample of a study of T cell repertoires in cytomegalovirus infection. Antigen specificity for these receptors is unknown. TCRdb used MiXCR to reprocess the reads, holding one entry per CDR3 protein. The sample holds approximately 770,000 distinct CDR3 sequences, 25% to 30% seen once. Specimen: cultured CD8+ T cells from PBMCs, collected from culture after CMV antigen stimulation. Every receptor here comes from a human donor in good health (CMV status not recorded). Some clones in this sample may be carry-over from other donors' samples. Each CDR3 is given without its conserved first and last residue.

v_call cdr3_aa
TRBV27 ASSTQQGSTYEQY
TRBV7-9 ASSPTQGEGTGELF
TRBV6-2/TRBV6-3 ASSYTLGYQPQH
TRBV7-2 ASSRRSQVDTQY
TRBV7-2 ASSFPGVGYGYT
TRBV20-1 SATLDREEY
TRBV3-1 ASSQGRAWVNNEQF
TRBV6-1 ASTLTGPGEKLF
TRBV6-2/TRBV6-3 ASSYFVLGSGANVLT
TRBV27 ASSVPRGDDNLSPYNEQF
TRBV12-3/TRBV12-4 AIKTGGLNTEAF
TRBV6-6 ASSMDHYEQY
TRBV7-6 ASSLLERGLDTQY
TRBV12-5 ASGLVTTGVYEQY
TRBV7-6 ASSQTPNYGYT
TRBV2 ASSRGAQY
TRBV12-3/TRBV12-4 ASSYGVAVLYGYT
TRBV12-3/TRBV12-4 ASSRDGTNYGYT
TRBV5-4 ASSLLGGNDNEQF
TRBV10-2 ASSESRYSNQPQH
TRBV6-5 ASTPHRQGKGEQF
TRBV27 ASSLRDFGWDEQF
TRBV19 ASSRGQGGGQPQH
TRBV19 ASRPRDRTDTQY
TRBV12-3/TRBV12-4 ASSSPYEKLF
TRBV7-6 ASSLRGQLSAPLH
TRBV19 ASSIVNQPQH
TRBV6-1 ASNGADTQY
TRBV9 ASSSLSEGYT
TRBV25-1 ASMGQGAWETQY
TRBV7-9 ASSLTGQGLANYGYT
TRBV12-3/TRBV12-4 ASRSLGPQETQY
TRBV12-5 ALGREETQY
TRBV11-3 ASSLRGQVDNEQF
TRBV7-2 ASSPEGTQY
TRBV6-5 ASSYSSGVVTDTQY
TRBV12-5 ASGSIDRPQEPGELF
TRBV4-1 ASSQDGQPSYEQY
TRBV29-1 SVGPGKQETQY
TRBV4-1 ASSQGPVPAGELF
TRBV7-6 ASSSGRGLEKLF
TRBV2 ASSEFPGQTYEQY